This T cell receptor beta chain was captured in a study of CD8 T cells in Susac syndrome. Roughly 0.45 to 1 ug RNA was reverse transcribed with random hexamers. MiXCR, run by TCRdb on the immunoSEQ multiplex PCR reads, gives a single entry per CDR3 protein. The sample gives some 150,000 distinct CDR3 sequences, approximately 95% of which show up once; 0.15% to 0.2% is in the top ten. The germline V gene has CDR1 LNHNV and CDR2 YYDKDF (reference sequence). V lost 0 bases and J 7 bases, leaving 15 bases between the germline ends. The CDR3 sequence is 15 residues long. The sequenced sample was CD4+ T cells from PBMCs. The source of this sequence is a human donor with Susac syndrome. J is TRBJ1-1 and V is TRBV15; D is unclear. CDR3 DNA sequence: TGTGCCACCAGCAGAGATCTAAAGGGCCTCGGTGAAGCTTTCTTT. Translating gives CATSRDLKGLGEAFF.